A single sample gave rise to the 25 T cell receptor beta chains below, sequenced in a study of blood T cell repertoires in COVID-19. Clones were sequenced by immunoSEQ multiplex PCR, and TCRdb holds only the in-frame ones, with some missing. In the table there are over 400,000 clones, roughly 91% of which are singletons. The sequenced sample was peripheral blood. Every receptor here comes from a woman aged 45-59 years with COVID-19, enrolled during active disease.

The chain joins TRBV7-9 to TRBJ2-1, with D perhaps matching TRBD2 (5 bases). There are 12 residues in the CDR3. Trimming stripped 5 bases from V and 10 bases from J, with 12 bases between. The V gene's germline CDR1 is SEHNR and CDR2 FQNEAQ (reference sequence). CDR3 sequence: CASSLLVLEQFF. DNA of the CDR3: TGTGCCAGCAGCCTACTAGTTCTGGAGCAGTTCTTC.

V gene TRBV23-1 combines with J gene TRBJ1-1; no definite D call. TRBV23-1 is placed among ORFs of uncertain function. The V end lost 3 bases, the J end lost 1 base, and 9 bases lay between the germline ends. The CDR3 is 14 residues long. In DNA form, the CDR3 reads TGCGCCAGCAGTCACCTCAGACAGAACACTGAAGCTTTCTTT. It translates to CASSHLRQNTEAFF.

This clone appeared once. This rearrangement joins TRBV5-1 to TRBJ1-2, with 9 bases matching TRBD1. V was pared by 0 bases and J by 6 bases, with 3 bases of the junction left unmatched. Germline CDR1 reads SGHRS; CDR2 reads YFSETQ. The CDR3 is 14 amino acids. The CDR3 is CASSLDGTGNGYTF. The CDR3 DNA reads TGCGCCAGCAGCTTGGATGGGACAGGGAATGGCTACACCTTC. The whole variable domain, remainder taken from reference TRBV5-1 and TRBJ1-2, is KAGVTQTPRYLIKTRGQQVTLSCSPISGHRSVSWYQQTPGQGLQFLFEYFSETQRNKGNFPGRFSGRQFSNSRSEMNVSTLELGDSALYLCASSLDGTGNGYTFGSGTRLTVV.

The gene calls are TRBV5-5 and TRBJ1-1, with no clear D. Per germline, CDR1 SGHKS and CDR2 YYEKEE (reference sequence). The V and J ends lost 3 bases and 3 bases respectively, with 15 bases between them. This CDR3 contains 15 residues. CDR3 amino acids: CASSSPRGADTEAFF. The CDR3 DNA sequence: TGTGCCAGCAGCTCCCCCCGTGGAGCGGACACTGAAGCTTTCTTT.

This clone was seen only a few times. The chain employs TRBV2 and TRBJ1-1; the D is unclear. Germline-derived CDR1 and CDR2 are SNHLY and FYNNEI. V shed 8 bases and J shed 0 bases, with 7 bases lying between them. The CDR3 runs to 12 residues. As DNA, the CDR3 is TGTGCCAGCGTTTACATGAACACTGAAGCTTTCTTT. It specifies CASVYMNTEAFF.

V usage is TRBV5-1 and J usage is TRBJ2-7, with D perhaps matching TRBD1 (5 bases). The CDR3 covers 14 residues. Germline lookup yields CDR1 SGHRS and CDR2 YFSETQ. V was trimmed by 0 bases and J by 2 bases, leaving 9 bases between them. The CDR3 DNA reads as TGCGCCAGCAGCTTGGCAGGGTGGACCTACGAGCAGTACTTC. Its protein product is CASSLAGWTYEQYF.

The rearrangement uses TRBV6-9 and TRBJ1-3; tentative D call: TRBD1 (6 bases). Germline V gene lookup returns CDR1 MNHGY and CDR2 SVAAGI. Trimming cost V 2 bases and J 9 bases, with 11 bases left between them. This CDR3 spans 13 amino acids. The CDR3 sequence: CASSYPQGRTIYF. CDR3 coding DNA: TGTGCCAGCAGTTATCCACAGGGACGCACCATATATTTT.

The CDR3: CASSLAGGFETQYF. CDR3 bases: TGTGCCAGCAGCTTAGCGGGGGGGTTTGAGACCCAGTACTTC. This chain links TRBV11-2 with TRBJ2-5, with 8 bases lining up with TRBD2. Trimming removed 1 base from V and 5 bases from J; junction bases left unmatched: 3. The germline gives CDR1 SGHAT, CDR2 FQNNGV. This CDR3 has 14 residues.

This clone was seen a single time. The CDR3 reads CASSQERGQGREQYF. In nucleotides, the CDR3 is TGCGCCAGCAGCCAAGAAAGGGGACAGGGACGGGAGCAGTACTTC. The rearrangement links TRBV4-1 to TRBJ2-7; TRBD1 agrees at 9 bases. Germline assignment: CDR1 MGHRA and CDR2 YSYEKL. This CDR3 has 15 residues. V lost 0 bases, J lost 7 bases, and 7 bases stayed unmatched.

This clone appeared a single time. The CDR3 sequence: CASSEESGGNYTF. The CDR3 bases are TGCGCCAGCAGTGAGGAGAGCGGGGGGAACTACACCTTC. The chain employs TRBV10-1 and TRBJ1-2; D possibly corresponds to TRBD1 (5 bases). The germline V gene has CDR1 WNHNN and CDR2 SYGVQD (reference sequence). The V end lost 2 bases, the J end lost 10 bases, and 14 bases lay between the germline ends. The CDR3 runs 13 residues.

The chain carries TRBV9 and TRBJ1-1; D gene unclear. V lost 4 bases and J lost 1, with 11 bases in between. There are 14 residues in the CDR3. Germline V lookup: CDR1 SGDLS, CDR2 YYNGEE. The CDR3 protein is CASSPQSENTEAFF. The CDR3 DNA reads TGTGCCAGCAGCCCCCAATCAGAGAACACTGAAGCTTTCTTT.

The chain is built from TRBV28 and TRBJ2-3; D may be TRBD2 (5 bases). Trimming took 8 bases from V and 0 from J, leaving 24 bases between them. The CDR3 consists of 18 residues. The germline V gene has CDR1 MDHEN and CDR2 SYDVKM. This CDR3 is CASAPYPDYSPSTDTQYF. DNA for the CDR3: TGTGCCAGCGCCCCCTACCCCGACTACTCACCAAGCACAGATACGCAGTATTTT.

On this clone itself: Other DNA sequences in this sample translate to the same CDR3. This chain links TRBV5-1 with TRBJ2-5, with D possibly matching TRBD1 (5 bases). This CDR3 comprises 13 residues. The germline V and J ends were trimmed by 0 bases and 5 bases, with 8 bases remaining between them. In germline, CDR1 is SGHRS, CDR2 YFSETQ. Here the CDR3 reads CASSLGQGETQYF. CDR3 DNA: TGCGCCAGCAGCTTGGGGCAGGGCGAGACCCAGTACTTC.

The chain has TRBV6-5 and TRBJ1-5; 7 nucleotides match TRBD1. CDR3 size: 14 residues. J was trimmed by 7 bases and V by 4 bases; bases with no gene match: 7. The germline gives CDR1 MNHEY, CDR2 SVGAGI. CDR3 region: CASSLQGLKQPQHF. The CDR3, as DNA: TGTGCCAGCAGTTTACAGGGGTTGAAGCAGCCCCAGCATTTT.

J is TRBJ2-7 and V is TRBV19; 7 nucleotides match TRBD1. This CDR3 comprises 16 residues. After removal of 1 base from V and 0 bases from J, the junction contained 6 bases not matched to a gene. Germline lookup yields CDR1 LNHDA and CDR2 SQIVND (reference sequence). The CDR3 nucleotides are TGTGCCAGTAGTATAGGGTCCGGGACAGCCTCCTACGAGCAGTACTTC. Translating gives CASSIGSGTASYEQYF.

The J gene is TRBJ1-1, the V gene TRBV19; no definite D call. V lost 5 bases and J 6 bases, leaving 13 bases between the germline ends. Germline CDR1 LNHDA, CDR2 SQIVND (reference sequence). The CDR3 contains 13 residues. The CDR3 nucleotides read TGTGCCAGTAGTGCCGGCGGTTTGGCTGAAGCTTTCTTT. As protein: CASSAGGLAEAFF.

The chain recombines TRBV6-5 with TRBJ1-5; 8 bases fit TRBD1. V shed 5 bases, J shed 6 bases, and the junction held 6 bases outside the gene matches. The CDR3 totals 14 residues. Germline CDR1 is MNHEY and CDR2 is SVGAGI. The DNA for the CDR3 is TGTGCCAGCAGTCCTGACAGGGGAGTTCAGCCCCAGCATTTT. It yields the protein CASSPDRGVQPQHF.

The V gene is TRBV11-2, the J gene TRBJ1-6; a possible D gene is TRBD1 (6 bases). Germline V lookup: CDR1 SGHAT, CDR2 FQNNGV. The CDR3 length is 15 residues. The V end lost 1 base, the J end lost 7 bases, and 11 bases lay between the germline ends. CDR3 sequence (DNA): TGTGCCAGCAGCTTAGTGTGGGGGCCAAATTCACCCCTCCACTTT. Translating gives CASSLVWGPNSPLHF.

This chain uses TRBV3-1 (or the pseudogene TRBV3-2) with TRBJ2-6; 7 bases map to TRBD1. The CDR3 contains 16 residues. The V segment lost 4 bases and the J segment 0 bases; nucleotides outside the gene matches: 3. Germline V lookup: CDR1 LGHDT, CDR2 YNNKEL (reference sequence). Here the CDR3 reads CASSRGQASGANVLTF. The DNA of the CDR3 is TGTGCCAGCAGCCGAGGACAGGCCTCTGGGGCCAACGTCCTGACTTTC.

For the CDR3, the DNA is TGTGCCAGCGGCAGGACAGGATTGAATACTGAGCAGTTCTTC. Translating it yields CASGRTGLNTEQFF. The gene calls are TRBV7-2 and TRBJ2-1; 7 nucleotides agree with TRBD1. CDR3 length equals 14 residues. With 8 bases clipped from V and 9 bases from J, the junction kept 13 bases outside the gene matches. CDR1 and CDR2 from the germline V gene are SGHTA and FQGNSA.

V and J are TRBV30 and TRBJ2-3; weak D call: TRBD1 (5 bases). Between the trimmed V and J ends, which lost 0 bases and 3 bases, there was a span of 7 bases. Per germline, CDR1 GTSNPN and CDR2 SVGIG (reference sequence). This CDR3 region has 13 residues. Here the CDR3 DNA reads TGTGCCTGGAGTGTTGACAGTACAGATACGCAGTATTTT. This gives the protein CAWSVDSTDTQYF.

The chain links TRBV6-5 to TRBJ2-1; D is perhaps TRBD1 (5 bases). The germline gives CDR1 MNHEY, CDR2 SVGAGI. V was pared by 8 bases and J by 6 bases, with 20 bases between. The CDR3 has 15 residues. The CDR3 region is CASAPGHHTSNEQFF. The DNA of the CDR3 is TGTGCCAGCGCCCCCGGACACCACACGTCCAATGAGCAGTTCTTC.

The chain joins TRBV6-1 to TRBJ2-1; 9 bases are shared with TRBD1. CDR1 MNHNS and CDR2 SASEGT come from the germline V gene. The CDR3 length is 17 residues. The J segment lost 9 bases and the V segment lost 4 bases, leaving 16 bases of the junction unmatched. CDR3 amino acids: CASSVIPGQGTVGEQFF. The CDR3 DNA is TGTGCCAGCAGTGTCATACCGGGACAGGGTACGGTCGGTGAGCAGTTCTTC.

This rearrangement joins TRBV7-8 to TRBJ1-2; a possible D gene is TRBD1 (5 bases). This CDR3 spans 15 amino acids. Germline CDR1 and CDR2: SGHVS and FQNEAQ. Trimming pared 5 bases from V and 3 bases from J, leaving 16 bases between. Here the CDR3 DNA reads TGTGCCAGCAGCCCGGGCGGGGGGTCGGACTATGGCTACACCTTC. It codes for CASSPGGGSDYGYTF.

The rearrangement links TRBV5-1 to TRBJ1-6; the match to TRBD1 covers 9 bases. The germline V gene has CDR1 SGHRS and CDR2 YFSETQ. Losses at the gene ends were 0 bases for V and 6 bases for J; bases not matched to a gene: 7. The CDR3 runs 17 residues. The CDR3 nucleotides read TGCGCCAGCAGCTTGGACCCGCTGACAGGGGGTAATTCACCCCTCCACTTT. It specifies CASSLDPLTGGNSPLHF.